This T cell receptor (beta chain) was sequenced for a study of blood T cell repertoires in COVID-19. Study-wide context: The study drew acute and convalescent COVID-19 samples from the United States, Italy and Spain. Nucleic acid was either cDNA or gDNA, and it came from T cells, B-cell-depleted T cells, or PBMCs.

V lost 8 bases to trimming and J lost 5 bases; unmatched junction nucleotides: 11. Germline lookup yields CDR1 MNHEY and CDR2 SVGAGI. There are 15 residues in the CDR3. Methods used by the authors: Quantification of nucleated cells was approximated via reference gene primer amplification. Assay used: immunoSEQ multiplex PCR; TCRdb lists only in-frame clones, some missing. That table furnishes V, J and clone size, whereas the DNA furnished D and trimming. The sample contains about 250,000 clones, roughly 80% of which appear only once. The specimen sequenced was PBMCs or T cells enriched from blood (not recorded which). This receptor was obtained from a man aged 40-49 years who had been exposed to COVID-19. The J gene is TRBJ2-3, the V gene TRBV6-5, with TRBD2 matching 9 bases. In DNA, the CDR3 is TGTGCCAGCCTACCGGCGGGAGGGCGGGGAGATACGCAGTATTTT. It specifies CASLPAGGRGDTQYF.